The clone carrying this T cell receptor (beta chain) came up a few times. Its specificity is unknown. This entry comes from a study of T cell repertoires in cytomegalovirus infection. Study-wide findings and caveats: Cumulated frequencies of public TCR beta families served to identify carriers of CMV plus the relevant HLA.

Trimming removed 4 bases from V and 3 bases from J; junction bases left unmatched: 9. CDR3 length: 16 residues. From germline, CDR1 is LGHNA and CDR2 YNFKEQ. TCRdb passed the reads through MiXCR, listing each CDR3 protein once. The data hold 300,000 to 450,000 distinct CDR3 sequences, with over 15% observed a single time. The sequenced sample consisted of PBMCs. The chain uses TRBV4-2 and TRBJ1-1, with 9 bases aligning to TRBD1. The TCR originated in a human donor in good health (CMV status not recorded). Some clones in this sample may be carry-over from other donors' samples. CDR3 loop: CASSPRPTGGYTEAFF. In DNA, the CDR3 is TGTGCCAGCAGCCCCCGCCCGACAGGGGGGTACACTGAAGCTTTCTTT.